Here is one T cell receptor (beta chain) with its context. The length of the CDR3 is 17 residues. Per the germline V gene, CDR1 is SGHKS and CDR2 is YYEKEE (reference sequence). The V gene lost 5 bases and the J gene lost 3 bases, with 21 bases spanning the gap. This specimen comes from a study of blood T cells in healthy people across ages. A second roughly 6 to 11 cycle PCR used barcoded and J-beta primers. TCRdb reanalysed the 5' RACE reads using MiXCR and keeps one entry per CDR3 protein. In the table there are roughly 550,000 distinct CDR3 sequences, approximately 25% of which are singletons. These data were also reused for a study on T cells of mothers and their children.

The clonotype was recovered from a boy aged 10-17 years in good health. Sequenced: blood. The chain joins TRBV5-5 to TRBJ1-5, with a weak D call TRBD1 (6 bases). The chain's CDR3 is CASSPRWGPYINQPQHF. The CDR3 region has the DNA TGTGCCAGCAGTCCAAGGTGGGGGCCCTATATCAATCAGCCCCAGCATTTT.